The 2 T cell receptor beta chains listed next were all sequenced from one sample in a study of T cell responses to AZD1222 COVID-19 vaccine. Sequencing was performed with immunoSEQ multiplex PCR; in TCRdb, only in-frame clones are kept and a portion is missing. The sample consists of around 84,000 clones, around 88% of them appearing once. Sequencing was performed on peripheral blood, taken on day 0 of MenACWY control vaccination. The receptors originated from an adult in good health.

The V and J genes are TRBV6-5 and TRBJ2-6; tentatively, D is TRBD1 (6 bases). V lost 0 bases, J lost 1 base, and 7 bases lay in between. CDR3 length equals 16 residues. Looked up from germline, CDR1 is MNHEY and CDR2 is SVGAGI. The CDR3 sequence: CASSYSQGSGANVLTF. CDR3 DNA: TGTGCCAGCAGTTACTCTCAGGGGTCTGGGGCCAACGTCCTGACTTTC.

The chain recombines TRBV19 with TRBJ1-1; the match to TRBD1 covers 10 bases. Trimming at V came to 5 bases and at J to 1 base, leaving 7 bases not matched to a gene. Germline V CDR1 and CDR2: LNHDA, SQIVND (reference sequence). The CDR3 loop spans 16 amino acids. CDR3 amino acids: CASSPWTGGENTEAFF. CDR3 nucleotide sequence: TGTGCCAGTAGTCCTTGGACAGGGGGAGAGAACACTGAAGCTTTCTTT.